This T cell receptor (beta chain) was profiled in a study of T cells in Graves' hyperthyroidism and ophthalmopathy. Trimming removed 2 bases from V and 0 bases from J; junction bases left unmatched: 3. Germline CDR1 MNHNY, CDR2 SVGAGI (reference sequence). There are 16 residues in the CDR3. This clonotype has ten or more counts. Orbital computed tomography and thyroid ultrasound, together with serum TRAb and thyroxine and clinical symptoms, were used for diagnoses. Fresh peripheral blood, 8 to 10 ml, was the source of the PBMCs. TCR beta CDR3 sequences were amplified from RNA transcripts. The HTBI primer set was used in a first-round RT-PCR of the TCR CDR3. Each CDR3 protein gets one entry after TCRdb re-called the multiplex PCR reads with MiXCR. Of about 420,000 distinct CDR3 sequences detected, more than 15% appear once; the ten largest clones hold 13% to 15%.

This clonotype was sampled from a woman younger than 30 with Graves' hyperthyroidism. The V call is TRBV6-6, the J call TRBJ1-3; TRBD1 aligns across 8 bases. Sequencing input: blood. The CDR3 is CASSYPTGASGNTIYF. The CDR3 DNA follows: TGTGCCAGCAGTTACCCGACAGGGGCCTCTGGAAACACCATATATTTT.